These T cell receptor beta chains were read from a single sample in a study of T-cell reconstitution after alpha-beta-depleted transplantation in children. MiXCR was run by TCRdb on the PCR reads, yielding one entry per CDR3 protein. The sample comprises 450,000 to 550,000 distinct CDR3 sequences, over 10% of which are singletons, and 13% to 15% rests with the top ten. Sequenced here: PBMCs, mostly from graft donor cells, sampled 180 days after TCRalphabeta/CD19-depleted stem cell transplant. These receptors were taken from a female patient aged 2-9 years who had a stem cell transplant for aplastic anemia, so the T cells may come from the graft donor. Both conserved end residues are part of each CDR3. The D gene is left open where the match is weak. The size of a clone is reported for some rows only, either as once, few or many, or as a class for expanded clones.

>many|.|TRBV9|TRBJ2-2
CASSVGYSTTGELFF
TGTGCCAGCAGCGTAGGGTACAGCACGACCGGGGAGCTGTTTTTT
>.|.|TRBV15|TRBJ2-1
CATSRIRGNDNEQFF
TGTGCCACCAGCAGAATTCGCGGGAATGACAATGAGCAGTTCTTC
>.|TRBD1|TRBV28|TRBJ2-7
CASSFGQGGGYEQYF
TGTGCCAGCAGTTTCGGACAGGGGGGTGGGTACGAGCAGTACTTC
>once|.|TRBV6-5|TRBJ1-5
CASSYYAGNQPQHF
TGTGCCAGCAGTTACTACGCAGGCAATCAGCCCCAGCATTTT
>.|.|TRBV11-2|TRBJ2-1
CASSLGAEGQFF
TGTGCCAGCAGCTTAGGAGCGGAGGGGCAGTTCTTC
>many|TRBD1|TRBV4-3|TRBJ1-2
CASSQDRGNYGYTF
TGCGCCAGCAGCCAAGACAGGGGGAACTATGGCTACACCTTC
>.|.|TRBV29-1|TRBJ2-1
CSGLGQASTEQFF
TGCAGCGGCCTGGGGCAAGCTTCAACGGAGCAGTTCTTC
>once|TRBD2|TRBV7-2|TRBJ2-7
CASSLGLAGGRVEQYF
TGTGCCAGCAGCCTTGGACTAGCGGGAGGGAGGGTCGAGCAGTACTTC
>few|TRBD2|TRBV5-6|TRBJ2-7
CASSLPPNSGSYPYEQYF
TGTGCCAGCAGCTTACCCCCGAATAGCGGGAGTTACCCCTACGAGCAGTACTTC
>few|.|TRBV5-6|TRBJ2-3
CASSLVGDHTDTQYF
TGTGCCAGCAGCTTGGTGGGGGACCACACAGATACGCAGTATTTT
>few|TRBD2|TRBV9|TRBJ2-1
CASSEGTSDYYNEQFF
TGTGCCAGCAGCGAGGGGACTAGCGATTATTACAATGAGCAGTTCTTC
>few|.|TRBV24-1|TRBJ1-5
CATSDPGSHQPQHF
TGTGCCACCAGTGACCCCGGGTCACACCAGCCCCAGCATTTT
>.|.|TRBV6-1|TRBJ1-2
CASRQGNSRGYTF
TGTGCCAGCAGACAGGGAAATTCGCGGGGCTACACCTTC
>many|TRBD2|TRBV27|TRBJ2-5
CASSWGLAGGQETQYF
TGTGCCAGCAGTTGGGGACTAGCGGGAGGGCAAGAGACCCAGTACTTC
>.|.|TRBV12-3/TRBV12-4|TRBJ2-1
CASTKTGYNEQFF
TGTGCCAGCACAAAGACAGGCTACAATGAGCAGTTCTTC
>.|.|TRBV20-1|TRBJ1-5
CSASDHAGSRHF
TGCAGTGCTAGTGATCACGCCGGGAGTAGACATTTT
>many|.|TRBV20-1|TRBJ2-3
CSAVITDTQYF
TGCAGTGCTGTAATCACAGATACGCAGTATTTT
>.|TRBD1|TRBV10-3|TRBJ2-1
CAISPGQSSYNEQFF
TGTGCCATCAGCCCGGGACAGAGCTCCTACAATGAGCAGTTCTTC
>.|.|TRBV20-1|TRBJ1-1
CSARDGGPRAFF
TGCAGTGCTAGAGATGGGGGGCCGAGGGCTTTCTTT
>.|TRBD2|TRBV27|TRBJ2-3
CASSLLRLAGVVDTQYF
TGTGCCAGCAGTTTATTGCGACTAGCGGGAGTGGTAGATACGCAGTATTTT